The T cell receptor (beta chain) described here comes from a study of beta chain features in type 1 diabetes (dated by TCRdb to 2017 to 2018). About the full investigation: No differences in mean age, gender distribution, total cell number or subset yield were found between patients and healthy donors. The study compared TCRB repertoires of sorted circulating CD4+ T cell subsets between recently diagnosed type 1 diabetes patients and matched healthy donors. Whereas all 30 or so donors provided naive and central memory subsets, regulatory and stem cell-like memory subsets were isolated from just 8 patients and about 8 healthy donors. A total of approximately 100 million sorted cells were examined across all samples, and the number of cells per subset was strongly correlated with RNA yield.

What the authors observed across the whole study: PCR might favor shorter templates, but patient and control samples were amplified and corrected together, so any skew would affect both groups equally. Only small numbers of individuals were included in the HLA sub-analyses, which left unresolved whether HLA type had any influence on TCRB rearrangement. Naive, central memory and regulatory TCRB repertoires appeared to be more alike among patients than among healthy donors. Fewer insertions and more nucleotide deletions at VDJ recombination sites were observed in patients with type 1 diabetes, implying thymic rearrangement abnormalities. Because cDNA was sequenced instead of genomic DNA, highly expressing activated cells could be over-represented, though the groups showed no difference in activation or CD3 levels. Type 1 diabetes patients showed a moderate but significant shortening of TCRB CDR3 length in all four CD4+ subsets.

The table lists this clone with a few counts. No cognate antigen has been identified for it. Base qualities are not provided; no much larger clone lies one nucleotide away. Each donor gave one peripheral blood draw, averaging approximately 110 mL, which was collected into heparinised tubes. A BD FACSAria II and a panel including CD45RO, CCR7, CD25, CD127, CD95 and CD27 were used to sort naive, central memory, regulatory and stem cell-like memory CD4+ T cells. All sorted populations exceeded 98% purity. Right away, PBMCs were isolated by Lymphoprep density gradient centrifugation and were stained directly, with no culture step. Samples were stained and sorted in pairs, with one healthy donor and one patient per experiment, so that batch effects were minimized. All of the isolated RNA was reverse transcribed with the High Capacity cDNA Reverse Transcription Kit, so expressed TCRB transcripts were sequenced. Deep immunoSEQ sequencing was applied to naive, central memory and regulatory T cell samples, giving an average of approximately 4 million total reads per sample. After sorted cells were lysed in RLT buffer, RNA was extracted with DNase-treated RNeasy Micro or Mini kits, with the choice depending on cell number. Each cell subset was processed separately to prevent cross-contamination, with patient and healthy donor samples processed together. The immunoSEQ multiplex PCR was used to amplify TCRB sequences from cDNA, generating 87-bp fragments that spanned the CDR3 region. The amplicons were sequenced using the Illumina HiSeq platform. On the authors' methods: Synthetic template baselines were used to correct PCR bias computationally, reads within Hamming distance 2 were collapsed, and singletons that could not be merged were discarded. By aligning reads against IMGT, V, D and J genes, CDR3 length, and insertions or deletions at six rearrangement sites were assigned. Clonotype counts were normalized to sorted cell number within each subset before computing true diversity and Gini coefficients with the tcR R package. Repertoire sharing was quantified using the overlap coefficient calculated on TCRB nucleotide sequences. As a proxy for the pre-selection repertoire, out-of-frame TCRB sequences from naive cells were analyzed. The immuneACCESS repertoire file appears here via TCRdb, limited to in-frame rearrangements. These files lack a portion of the clones; in checked studies, under half of the deficit traces to unresolved V genes, and the cause of the others is not known. Clonal size and the V and J genes are those of that table, whereas D and trimming came from the DNA. The sample data list hundreds of thousands of clones, and over 13% of these were observed just once. Roughly 0.04% of the sample is in the top ten clones.

Sequenced material: naive CD4+ T cells from blood. The sample's cell subset or site label, in plain terms: true naive CD4+ T cells. This receptor was taken from a man between 18 and 35 years old with type 1 diabetes.

The encoded CDR3 is CASSVDLGSIYEQYF. DNA sequence: TGTGCCAGCAGCGTAGATCTAGGTTCCATCTACGAGCAGTACTTC. Recombination linked TRBV9 to TRBJ2-7; too little of a D gene remains to name it. V loses 0 bases of germline sequence and J loses 3 bases, and the interval between the two ends is 13 bases. CDR1 SGDLS and CDR2 YYNGEE are derived from the germline V gene. The CDR3 goes from the cysteine to the phenylalanine over 15 residues. Kept here is only the CDR3 DNA, which spans 45 bases and is read in frame from base 1.